This T cell receptor beta chain was captured by sequencing in a study of blood T cell repertoires in COVID-19. In the study overall: The study drew acute and convalescent COVID-19 samples from the United States, Italy and Spain.

In assigning cohorts, the study relied on participant-reported clinical history. Two consecutive negative NP/OP PCR tests, clearance, or resolved symptoms defined Cohort 3 recovery. Germline V gene lookup returns CDR1 SGHTA and CDR2 FQGTGA. The V and J ends lost 1 base and 5 bases, in that order; junction bases with no gene match: 11. The CDR3 loop spans 18 amino acids. Study processing details: Amplification from reference gene primers served as the basis for estimated nucleated cell counts. Assay: immunoSEQ multiplex PCR; the TCRdb copy retains only in-frame clones and omits some. Clone size and the V and J calls come from that table; the DNA yielded D and trimming. The sample comprises some 290,000 clones, approximately 89% of which are singletons, and about a tenth rests with the top ten.

The chain has TRBV7-3 and TRBJ2-1; 10 nucleotides agree with TRBD2. The sequence was collected from a woman aged 25 to 45 who had recovered from COVID-19. The sequencing input was PBMCs or T cells enriched from blood (not recorded which). The chain's CDR3 is CASSLKPRVTSGNNEQFF. The CDR3 bases are TGTGCCAGCAGCTTAAAACCCCGAGTCACTAGCGGGAACAATGAGCAGTTCTTC.